These 4 T cell receptor beta chains share one sample of origin, sequenced in a study of blood T cell repertoires in COVID-19. Here immunoSEQ multiplex PCR was the method, and the copy in TCRdb shows in-frame clones only, minus some. Counted here are approximately 250,000 clones, about 85% occurring once; the ten biggest clones make up 4.2%. Material for sequencing was peripheral blood. All receptors come from a man aged 60 to 69 with acute or convalescent COVID-19.

The sample holds one count of this clone. CDR3 sequence: CATSPRQGSYNEQFF. The CDR3 nucleotides are TGTGCCACCAGCCCCCGGCAGGGGTCCTACAATGAGCAGTTCTTC. The rearrangement links TRBV15 to TRBJ2-1; the D gene is possibly TRBD1 (6 bases). The CDR3 extends over 15 amino acids. Germline V gene sequence: CDR1 LNHNV, CDR2 YYDKDF (reference sequence). V lost 5 bases and J lost 1, with 12 bases in between. Supplemented by reference TRBV15 and TRBJ2-1, the full variable domain reads DAMVIQNPRYQVTQFGKPVTLSCSQTLNHNVMYWYQQKSSQAPKLLFHYYDKDFNNEADTPDNFQSRRPNTSFCFLDIRSPGLGDTAMYLCATSPRQGSYNEQFFGPGTRLTVL.

The chain joins TRBV6-6 to TRBJ2-1; the D gene is possibly TRBD2 (5 bases). Germline CDR1 MNHNY, CDR2 SVGAGI (reference sequence). The CDR3 is made up of 15 amino acids. V lost 7 bases and J lost 5, with 18 bases in between. CDR3 amino acids: CASTPGVASHNEQFF. DNA for the CDR3: TGTGCCAGCACCCCCGGAGTAGCGTCCCACAATGAGCAGTTCTTC.

The chain has TRBV11-2 and TRBJ1-6, with D maybe TRBD1 (5 bases). This CDR3 comprises 14 residues. Germline CDR1 and CDR2: SGHAT and FQNNGV. Trimming removed 6 bases at V and 9 bases at J, with 15 bases between. The CDR3 DNA sequence: TGTGCCAGCAGTCGGGCCGGGGGGACTTCACCCCTCCACTTT. The encoded protein is CASSRAGGTSPLHF. Full variable domain (missing parts from reference TRBV11-2 and TRBJ1-6): EAGVAQSPRYKIIEKRQSVAFWCNPISGHATLYWYQQILGQGPKLLIQFQNNGVVDDSQLPKDRFSAERLKGVDSTLKIQPAKLEDSAVYLCASSRAGGTSPLHFGNGTRLTVT.

This chain joins TRBV11-2 and TRBJ2-7; 12 bases are shared with TRBD2. V dropped 7 bases and J dropped 0; count of bases not matched to a gene: 10. The CDR3 runs to 17 residues. The germline CDR1 and CDR2 sequences are SGHAT and FQNNGV. The CDR3 region is CASNNRLAGVNSYEQYF. In DNA, the CDR3 is TGTGCCAGCAACAATCGACTAGCGGGGGTGAACTCCTACGAGCAGTACTTC.